The 28 T cell receptor beta chains listed next were all sequenced from one sample in a study of blood T cell repertoires in COVID-19. The repertoire was sequenced with immunoSEQ multiplex PCR; TCRdb's copy has only in-frame clones and lacks some. The data hold more than 85,000 clones, with around 90% observed a single time. The sequenced sample consisted of peripheral blood. The receptors come from a woman in her sixties or seventies with acute or convalescent COVID-19.

The genes are TRBV7-8 and TRBJ2-5; 10 bases fit TRBD2. The CDR3 runs to 16 residues. Trimming took 2 bases from V and 5 from J; bases not matched to a gene: 8. Germline CDR1 is SGHVS and CDR2 is FQNEAQ. CDR3 DNA sequence: TGTGCCAGCAGCTTAATTAGCGGGAGGATTTCGGAGACCCAGTACTTC. Translation: CASSLISGRISETQYF.

The chain uses TRBV11-2 and TRBJ1-1, with 9 positions matching TRBD1. The CDR3 has 15 residues. The germline V gene has CDR1 SGHAT and CDR2 FQNNGV. V was clipped by 3 bases and J by 5 bases; unmatched bases: 7. The CDR3 reads CASSFSGTGRTEAFF. CDR3 coding DNA: TGTGCCAGCAGCTTCTCCGGGACAGGGAGGACTGAAGCTTTCTTT.

The V gene is TRBV9, the J gene TRBJ2-1; 8 bases are shared with TRBD2. Germline CDR1 reads SGDLS; CDR2 reads YYNGEE. The CDR3 extends over 15 amino acids. V was clipped by 1 base and J by 9 bases; unmatched bases: 9. The DNA for the CDR3 is TGTGCCAGCAGCGTATCGGGAGGGAGGGGGAGTGAGCAGTTCTTC. Protein: CASSVSGGRGSEQFF.

The chain carries TRBV19 and TRBJ2-1; TRBD2 agrees at 10 bases. Losses at the gene ends were 4 bases for V and 4 bases for J; bases not matched to a gene: 4. Germline lookup yields CDR1 LNHDA and CDR2 SQIVND (reference sequence). This CDR3 has 15 amino acids. This CDR3 is CASSTSGRGYNEQFF. The CDR3 DNA is TGTGCCAGTAGTACCAGCGGGAGGGGGTACAATGAGCAGTTCTTC.

The rearrangement joins TRBV28 to TRBJ1-1; 10 bases match TRBD1. The junction had 10 bases not matched to a gene; V was cut back by 4 bases and J by 5 bases. The CDR3 spans 16 residues. Germline lookup yields CDR1 MDHEN and CDR2 SYDVKM. The CDR3 spells CASSYPGQGGRTEAFF. As DNA, the CDR3 is TGTGCCAGCAGTTACCCCGGACAGGGGGGAAGGACTGAAGCTTTCTTT.

V and J are TRBV7-2 and TRBJ2-1; possible D gene TRBD2, 7 bases. Trimming took off 5 bases at V and 4 bases at J, with 27 bases between the two ends. This CDR3 spans 19 amino acids. CDR1 is SGHTA and CDR2 is FQGNSA in the germline V gene. The CDR3 DNA reads as TGTGCCAGCAGCACGCCAAGCGTCGGGGGGCCTACCTTTTACAATGAGCAGTTCTTC. Amino acids: CASSTPSVGGPTFYNEQFF.

V gene TRBV10-3 combines with J gene TRBJ1-3; the D gene is possibly TRBD1 (6 bases). CDR3 length: 14 amino acids. CDR1 is ENHRY, CDR2 SYGVKD, per germline. Trimming stripped 4 bases from V and 0 bases from J, with 7 bases between. The CDR3 DNA reads TGTGCCATCAGTGGGACAGTCTCTGGAAACACCATATATTTT. It translates to CAISGTVSGNTIYF.

The gene calls are TRBV6-5 and TRBJ1-6; 8 bases are a match to TRBD1. The CDR3 spans 16 residues. Germline CDR1 reads MNHEY; CDR2 reads SVGAGI. V was pared by 0 bases and J by 11 bases, with 9 bases of the junction left unmatched. CDR3 sequence (DNA): TGTGCCAGCAGTTACTCCCGAGCAGGGGGCGCGGCACCCCTCCACTTT. Its protein is CASSYSRAGGAAPLHF.

The rearrangement joins TRBV6-5 to TRBJ1-2; D uncertain. This CDR3 is 15 amino acids long. V dropped 1 base and J dropped 7 bases, with 16 bases sitting between them. Germline V gene data show CDR1 as MNHEY and CDR2 as SVGAGI. This chain's CDR3 is CASSYFQAGNGGYTF. CDR3 DNA sequence: TGTGCCAGCAGTTACTTCCAGGCGGGGAACGGTGGCTACACCTTC.

As DNA, the CDR3 is TGTGCCAGCAGCCAGCGGGAGGGCCAGGGGGATACGCAGTATTTT. This gives the protein CASSQREGQGDTQYF. V is TRBV11-3 and J is TRBJ2-3; 10 bases agree with TRBD2. Germline CDR1 is SGHNT and CDR2 is YENEEA. V lost 5 bases, J lost 6 bases, and 8 bases stayed unmatched. The CDR3 covers 15 residues.

The rearrangement links TRBV27 to TRBJ1-2; weak D call: TRBD1 (5 bases). Germline V lookup: CDR1 MNHEY, CDR2 SMNVEV (reference sequence). This CDR3 contains 17 residues. Deletions cut 3 bases from V and 6 bases from J, with 23 bases between. The CDR3 region has the DNA TGTGCCAGCAGTTTCCTCTCGGGGCCCGGGGGGGTCAATGGCTACACCTTC. Its translation: CASSFLSGPGGVNGYTF.

The chain couples TRBV3-1 (or the pseudogene TRBV3-2) to TRBJ1-1, with D perhaps matching TRBD1 (5 bases). V was trimmed by 2 bases and J by 1 base, leaving 11 bases between them. Germline CDR1 and CDR2: LGHDT and YNNKEL (reference sequence). The CDR3 loop spans 15 amino acids. CDR3 nucleotide sequence: TGTGCCAGCAGCCAAAGGGGAGGAGGGAACACTGAAGCTTTCTTT. It codes for CASSQRGGGNTEAFF.

The rearrangement uses TRBV6-5 and TRBJ2-7; TRBD1 matches 11 bases. Germline CDR1 reads MNHEY; CDR2 reads SVGAGI. The CDR3 covers 14 residues. With V trimmed by 6 bases and J by 4 bases, 5 bases remained unmatched. CDR3 sequence: CASRSRDRGYEQYV. The CDR3 bases are TGTGCCAGCAGGAGCCGGGACAGGGGGTACGAGCAGTACGTC.

V and J are TRBV28 and TRBJ1-4; 7 positions match TRBD1. The V and J ends lost 3 bases and 4 bases, in that order; junction bases with no gene match: 2. CDR1 and CDR2 from the germline V gene are MDHEN and SYDVKM. This CDR3 has 14 residues. Written as DNA, the CDR3 is TGTGCCAGCAGTTTGTGGGACAGTAATGAAAAACTGTTTTTT. Residues: CASSLWDSNEKLFF.

J is TRBJ2-1 and V is TRBV29-1; 10 bases are shared with TRBD2. With 7 bases clipped from V and 1 base from J, the junction kept 4 bases outside the gene matches. Germline V gene data show CDR1 as SQVTM and CDR2 as ANQGSEA. This CDR3 contains 14 residues. The CDR3 loop reads CSGGAGGSYNEQFF. CDR3 bases: TGCAGCGGAGGAGCGGGAGGGTCCTACAATGAGCAGTTCTTC.

The chain recombines TRBV5-1 with TRBJ2-1; D unresolved. Germline V gene data show CDR1 as SGHRS and CDR2 as YFSETQ. V lost 4 bases and J lost 0, with 11 bases in between. The CDR3 has 15 residues. The DNA of the CDR3 is TGCGCCAGCAGCCGTACAGCCCTCTCCTACAATGAGCAGTTCTTC. Amino acid sequence: CASSRTALSYNEQFF.

The chain joins TRBV10-1 to TRBJ1-2; D not certain. This CDR3 is built from 13 residues. Between the trimmed V and J ends, which lost 5 bases and 4 bases, there was a span of 11 bases. Looked up from germline, CDR1 is WNHNN and CDR2 is SYGVQD (reference sequence). As DNA, the CDR3 is TGCGCCAGCAGTCCGACTCTGGGCTATGGCTACACCTTC. It is translated as CASSPTLGYGYTF.

The gene calls are TRBV29-1 and TRBJ2-3; 13 bases line up with TRBD2. This CDR3 spans 15 amino acids. Unmatched junction bases numbered 7, after V lost 7 bases and J lost 3 bases. Germline lookup yields CDR1 SQVTM and CDR2 ANQGSEA. For the CDR3, the DNA is TGCAGCGCCACGCCGGGACTAGCGGGGACAGATACGCAGTATTTT. Translation gives CSATPGLAGTDTQYF.

The chain employs TRBV19 and TRBJ2-2; a possible D gene is TRBD2 (6 bases). V dropped 0 bases and J dropped 6 bases, with 14 bases sitting between them. Germline V lookup: CDR1 LNHDA, CDR2 SQIVND (reference sequence). This CDR3 contains 16 residues. DNA of the CDR3: TGTGCCAGTAGTATAGAAGGCCGGAGGGGTCCCGGGGAGCTGTTTTTT. Amino acid sequence: CASSIEGRRGPGELFF.

The chain uses TRBV19 and TRBJ2-1; no clear D gene. The germline gives CDR1 LNHDA, CDR2 SQIVND (reference sequence). Trimming left V 8 bases short and J 6 bases short, with 11 bases between. The CDR3 extends over 12 amino acids. The CDR3, as DNA: TGTGCCAGTCGCGGTCTAGGCAATGAGCAGTTCTTC. Translating it yields CASRGLGNEQFF. Together with reference TRBV19 and TRBJ2-1, the CDR3 gives the full variable domain: DGGITQSPKYLFRKEGQNVTLSCEQNLNHDAMYWYRQDPGQGLRLIYYSQIVNDFQKGDIAEGYSVSREKKESFPLTVTSAQKNPTAFYLCASRGLGNEQFFGPGTRLTVL.

The chain recombines TRBV3-1 (or the pseudogene TRBV3-2) with TRBJ1-2; D is ambiguous. V lost 2 bases, J lost 7 bases, and 14 bases lay in between. The CDR3 is made up of 14 amino acids. Germline CDR1 LGHDT, CDR2 YNNKEL (reference sequence). The CDR3 DNA reads as TGTGCCAGCAGCCAATTTGCAGTTCCGGGTGGCTACACCTTC. Residues: CASSQFAVPGGYTF.

J is TRBJ2-3 and V is TRBV19; 10 positions match TRBD2. Germline V lookup: CDR1 LNHDA, CDR2 SQIVND (reference sequence). The CDR3 is made up of 16 amino acids. The junction had 10 bases not matched to a gene; V was cut back by 7 bases and J by 3 bases. In nucleotides, the CDR3 is TGTGCCAGTAAAGAGAGCGGGAGGGCCAGAACAGATACGCAGTATTTT. This encodes CASKESGRARTDTQYF.

The gene calls are TRBV6-5 and TRBJ2-2; D is possibly TRBD2 (6 bases). The ends were cut back, 1 base at V and 7 bases at J, with 16 bases in the middle. The germline CDR1 and CDR2 sequences are MNHEY and SVGAGI. CDR3 size: 16 residues. This CDR3 reads CASSYYSGSKNGELFF. CDR3 coding DNA: TGTGCCAGCAGTTACTACTCCGGGAGTAAGAACGGGGAGCTGTTTTTT.

V usage is TRBV5-1 and J usage is TRBJ1-5; 7 bases fit TRBD1. The V and J ends lost 4 bases and 2 bases, in that order; junction bases with no gene match: 3. Germline V lookup: CDR1 SGHRS, CDR2 YFSETQ. The CDR3 sequence is 14 residues long. In DNA form, the CDR3 reads TGCGCCAGCAGCGAGGGGACAGGCAATCAGCCCCAGCATTTT. Its protein is CASSEGTGNQPQHF.

The rearrangement joins TRBV7-6 to TRBJ2-1; D perhaps matches TRBD2 (5 bases). CDR3 length equals 16 residues. CDR1 and CDR2 (germline): SGHVS, FNYEAQ. V lost 5 bases to trimming and J lost 1 base, with 15 bases between them. This CDR3 reads CASSESAGRSYNEQFF. Here the CDR3 DNA reads TGTGCCAGCAGCGAAAGTGCGGGCAGGTCCTACAATGAGCAGTTCTTC.

V is TRBV12-3 or TRBV12-4 and J is TRBJ1-2; D uncertain. The CDR3 runs 11 residues. Deletions cut 10 bases from V and 6 bases from J, with 12 bases between. The CDR3 loop reads CATLGGDGYTF. The CDR3 nucleotides are TGTGCCACCTTGGGCGGGGATGGCTACACCTTC.

This clone has more than one count but fewer than ten. V and J are TRBV24-1 and TRBJ2-3; 11 bases align to TRBD2. CDR1 is KGHDR and CDR2 is SFDVKD in the germline V gene. With V trimmed by 4 bases and J by 4 bases, 6 bases remained unmatched. This CDR3 is 16 amino acids long. The CDR3, as DNA: TGTGCCACCAGTGACCGACTAGCGGGGCGGGCAGATACGCAGTATTTT. Translated: CATSDRLAGRADTQYF.

This clone showed up just a few times. This chain joins TRBV30 and TRBJ1-1; 7 bases fit TRBD1. This CDR3 has 16 residues. Germline V lookup: CDR1 GTSNPN, CDR2 SVGIG (reference sequence). Trimming took 2 bases from V and 6 from J; bases not matched to a gene: 15. The DNA of the CDR3 is TGTGCCTGGAGTTACCAAACAGGGGCCACCCCCCCTGAAGCTTTCTTT. Translating gives CAWSYQTGATPPEAFF.